This T cell receptor (beta chain) was sequenced for a study of cytomegalovirus exposure and HLA in healthy donors. The study ran its PCR with 60 Vbeta and 13 Jbeta primers. Clones were sequenced by immunoSEQ multiplex PCR, and TCRdb holds only the in-frame ones, with some missing. The sample yields fewer than 75,000 clones, about 81% seen once. Germline trimming cut 0 bases from V and 4 bases from J; bases unmatched to any gene: 14. Germline V gene sequence: CDR1 GTSNPN, CDR2 SVGIG (reference sequence). The CDR3 runs 20 residues. This sequence originates from an older man in good health and CMV-seronegative. The chain couples TRBV30 to TRBJ2-6, with 11 bases identical to TRBD2. The sequenced sample consisted of PBMCs. CDR3: CAWSVQRLAGPRGGANVLTF. CDR3 nucleotides: TGTGCCTGGAGTGTACAAAGACTAGCGGGGCCAAGGGGGGGGGCCAACGTCCTGACTTTC. The full variable domain, in which reference TRBV30 and TRBJ2-6 provide the parts outside the CDR3, is SQTIHQWPATLVQPVGSPLSLECTVEGTSNPNLYWYRQAAGRGLQLLFYSVGIGQISSEVPQNLSASRPQDRQFILSSKKLLLSDSGFYLCAWSVQRLAGPRGGANVLTFGAGSRLTVL.